Shown below are 7 T cell receptor beta chains from a single sample sequenced in a study of T cell repertoires in cytomegalovirus infection. TCRdb re-called the reads with MiXCR, one entry per CDR3 protein. Found here are roughly 500,000 distinct CDR3 sequences, around a third of them singletons; the top ten hold roughly a sixth. Their antigens remain unidentified. Here the sequenced sample was cultured PBMCs, taken from culture after CMV antigen stimulation. The receptors were sampled from a human donor in good health (CMV status not recorded). Some clones in this sample may be carry-over from other donors' samples.

This chain links TRBV7-2 with TRBJ2-1; TRBD2 matches at 7 bases. CDR1 and CDR2 (germline): SGHTA, FQGNSA. With V trimmed by 1 base and J by 9 bases, 9 bases remained unmatched. The CDR3 is made up of 15 amino acids. CDR3: CASSLEGLVFGEQFF. The CDR3 bases are TGTGCCAGCAGCTTAGAAGGACTAGTGTTTGGTGAGCAGTTCTTC.

With regard to this clonotype: A much larger clone lies a single base off, so this may be a read error. This chain connects TRBV28 to TRBJ1-2; D unclear. From germline, CDR1 is MDHEN and CDR2 SYDVKM. The CDR3 runs 12 residues. The CDR3 is CASCLADYGYTF. The CDR3 DNA is TGTGCCAGCTGTTTGGCGGACTATGGCTACACCTTC.

The chain recombines TRBV27 with TRBJ2-2, with D hard to call. With 7 bases removed from V and 5 bases from J, the gap between germline ends came to 11 bases. The length of the CDR3 is 13 residues. CDR1 and CDR2 from the germline V gene are MNHEY and SMNVEV (reference sequence). DNA for the CDR3: TGTGCCAGCAAATCGGGTCGTACCGGGGAGCTGTTTTTT. Translation: CASKSGRTGELFF.

The genes are TRBV20-1 and TRBJ2-1; 9 nucleotides align to TRBD2. The V segment lost 3 bases and the J segment 7 bases; nucleotides outside the gene matches: 13. In germline, CDR1 is DFQATT, CDR2 SNEGSKA (reference sequence). This CDR3 region has 16 residues. The CDR3 spells CSASRAASGTRNEQFF. CDR3 nucleotides: TGCAGTGCTAGTAGGGCAGCTAGCGGGACGAGGAATGAGCAGTTCTTC.

This clonotype was seen a handful of times. The chain employs TRBV6-5 and TRBJ2-7; the D gene is possibly TRBD2 (6 bases). Germline V gene data show CDR1 as MNHEY and CDR2 as SVGAGI. The V end lost 2 bases, the J end lost 5 bases, and 13 bases lay between the germline ends. The CDR3 extends over 14 amino acids. CDR3 DNA sequence: TGTGCCAGCAGTTACGCGGGACCCCTGGACGAGCAGTACTTC. The encoded protein is CASSYAGPLDEQYF.

The chain is built from TRBV7-3 and TRBJ2-1, with a weak D call TRBD1 (6 bases). The length of the CDR3 is 19 residues. Germline V lookup: CDR1 SGHTA, CDR2 FQGTGA. V dropped 5 bases and J dropped 7 bases, with 30 bases sitting between them. The CDR3 coding sequence is TGTGCCAGCAGCCCCTTCTCCCCCCGAGGTAACCTTAGGGGGAATGAGCAGTTCTTC. Translated: CASSPFSPRGNLRGNEQFF.

The V and J genes are TRBV20-1 and TRBJ2-3; D remains ambiguous. From germline, CDR1 is DFQATT and CDR2 SNEGSKA (reference sequence). This CDR3 region has 15 residues. With 1 base removed from V and 0 bases from J, the gap between germline ends came to 11 bases. CDR3 coding DNA: TGCAGTGCTAGAGTTCAGTATTCTAGCACAGATACGCAGTATTTT. Protein sequence: CSARVQYSSTDTQYF.